These 13 T cell receptor beta chains came from one sample sequenced in a study of PD-1 blockade in mismatch repair-deficient tumors. Some clones are missing from TCRdb's copy, which holds only in-frame ones; the method was immunoSEQ multiplex PCR. Of under 95,000 clones in the sample, roughly 80% are singletons; the top ten hold less than 6%. The material was peripheral blood, obtained 44 weeks after starting pembrolizumab. The receptors were sampled from an adult with mismatch repair-deficient cancer.

The rearrangement links TRBV27 to TRBJ2-3, with D hard to call. V was clipped by 8 bases and J by 5 bases, with 14 bases between them. Germline-derived CDR1 and CDR2 are MNHEY and SMNVEV (reference sequence). There are 13 residues in the CDR3. The CDR3 region has the DNA TGTGCCAGCTCGGTTAGGTCTGTAGATACGCAGTATTTT. Protein sequence: CASSVRSVDTQYF.

The rearrangement joins TRBV19 to TRBJ1-5; D unresolved. Germline assignment: CDR1 LNHDA and CDR2 SQIVND (reference sequence). The CDR3 covers 13 residues. The germline V and J ends were trimmed by 10 bases and 5 bases, with 15 bases remaining between them. In nucleotides, the CDR3 is TGTGCCACCCAGACGAGCAGCTATCAGCCCCAGCATTTT. Translated, it gives CATQTSSYQPQHF.

The chain recombines TRBV5-6 with TRBJ2-1, with a possible D match to TRBD2 (7 bases). Trimming took off 1 base at V and 14 bases at J, with 16 bases between the two ends. This CDR3 spans 13 amino acids. Germline V gives CDR1 SGHDT, CDR2 YYEEEE. CDR3: CASSLWEGGLKFF. The CDR3 coding sequence is TGTGCCAGCAGCTTGTGGGAGGGGGGATTGAAGTTCTTC.

The rearrangement uses TRBV7-9 and TRBJ2-4, with TRBD2 identical over 10 bases. V trimming: 8 bases; J trimming: 3 bases; junction bases outside the gene matches: 13. Germline V lookup: CDR1 SEHNR, CDR2 FQNEAQ (reference sequence). There are 17 residues in the CDR3. The CDR3 here is CASGTSVFNRGKNIQYF. The DNA for the CDR3 is TGTGCCAGCGGGACTAGCGTTTTTAATCGGGGCAAAAACATTCAGTACTTC.

This clone showed up just a few times. V is TRBV6-5 and J is TRBJ2-3; 11 bases match TRBD2. The CDR3 totals 16 residues. The junction had 5 bases not matched to a gene; V was cut back by 4 bases and J by 2 bases. CDR1 is MNHEY, CDR2 SVGAGI, per germline. This CDR3 reads CASSSNSGRATDTQYF. DNA of the CDR3: TGTGCCAGCAGTTCCAATAGCGGGAGGGCCACAGATACGCAGTATTTT.

A single count supports this clone. The genes are TRBV9 and TRBJ2-1; 11 bases are a match to TRBD1. Per germline, CDR1 SGDLS and CDR2 YYNGEE. The CDR3 has 15 amino acids. V lost 3 bases, J lost 7 bases, and 6 bases stayed unmatched. In DNA, the CDR3 is TGTGCCAGCAGCGGGGCCGGGACAGGGGGTAATGAGCAGTTCTTC. Translated, it gives CASSGAGTGGNEQFF.

Concerning this clone: The same CDR3 can be traced to other DNA sequences in this sample. This sequence joins TRBV13 and TRBJ1-1; 7 bases line up with TRBD1. The germline V gene has CDR1 PRHDT and CDR2 FYEKMQ (reference sequence). With 4 bases clipped from V and 4 bases from J, the junction kept 3 bases outside the gene matches. This CDR3 contains 13 residues. The CDR3 sequence: CASSSYRGTEAFF. The CDR3 nucleotides are TGTGCCAGCAGCTCGTACAGGGGCACTGAAGCTTTCTTT.

The sample holds one count of this clone. The gene calls are TRBV23-1 and TRBJ1-5; D may be TRBD1 (6 bases). TRBV23-1 is annotated as an ORF whose role is uncertain. The CDR3 spans 20 residues. Trimming took 0 bases from V and 0 from J, leaving 21 bases between them. In DNA form, the CDR3 reads TGCGCCAGCAGTCAATCTGTGCAGGGACATTTGACCTCTAGCAATCAGCCCCAGCATTTT. This translates into CASSQSVQGHLTSSNQPQHF.

The gene calls are TRBV27 and TRBJ1-1, with a tentative D call TRBD1 (5 bases). Trimming removed 4 bases from V and 4 bases from J, with 10 bases in between. There are 13 residues in the CDR3. CDR1 and CDR2 (germline): MNHEY, SMNVEV (reference sequence). The CDR3 DNA reads TGTGCCAGCAGTTGGGGGGTGGGCACTGAAGCTTTCTTT. Translation: CASSWGVGTEAFF.

This chain uses TRBV7-9 with TRBJ2-4, with D possibly TRBD2 on 5 matching bases. V gave up 3 bases and J gave up 1 base, with 13 bases separating them. There are 16 residues in the CDR3. Germline lookup yields CDR1 SEHNR and CDR2 FQNEAQ (reference sequence). The CDR3 here is CASSFSGSGAKNIQYF. DNA for the CDR3: TGTGCCAGCAGCTTCTCCGGGTCGGGGGCCAAAAACATTCAGTACTTC.

This chain links TRBV7-2 with TRBJ2-1, with 11 bases fitting TRBD2. V trimming: 8 bases; J trimming: 9 bases; junction bases outside the gene matches: 12. Looked up from germline, CDR1 is SGHTA and CDR2 is FQGNSA. This CDR3 has 15 residues. Here the CDR3 reads CASSPGGLAGGEQFF. CDR3 coding DNA: TGTGCCAGCTCTCCCGGGGGTCTAGCGGGAGGTGAGCAGTTCTTC.

The chain carries TRBV18 and TRBJ2-7; 8 bases are shared with TRBD2. Losses at the gene ends were 0 bases for V and 5 bases for J; bases not matched to a gene: 9. Per germline, CDR1 KGHSH and CDR2 LQKENI. CDR3 size: 16 residues. CDR3 residues: CASSPPGSGSKDEQYF. In nucleotides, the CDR3 is TGTGCCAGCTCACCACCTGGAAGCGGGAGCAAAGACGAGCAGTACTTC.

The V gene is TRBV4-1, the J gene TRBJ2-7; possible D gene TRBD1, 5 bases. CDR1 is MGHRA, CDR2 YSYEKL, per germline. V dropped 3 bases and J dropped 3 bases, with 9 bases sitting between them. The CDR3 runs to 13 residues. The CDR3 region is CASSQGRNYEQYF. CDR3 nucleotide sequence: TGCGCCAGCAGCCAGGGGCGAAACTACGAGCAGTACTTC.